This T cell receptor (beta chain) was sequenced during a study of cytomegalovirus exposure and HLA in healthy donors. Study information: Ancestry clustering placed about 80% of roughly 410 genotyped donors in the Caucasian-associated cluster.

J was trimmed by 2 bases and V by 5 bases; bases with no gene match: 7. Germline V gives CDR1 MDHEN, CDR2 SYDVKM. The CDR3 length is 16 residues. Primers included in the PCR were 60 Vbeta and 13 Jbeta primers. Measured with immunoSEQ multiplex PCR; TCRdb has only the in-frame clones, and not every one. There are 150,000 to 200,000 clones in the sample; about 80% occur only once, and over 2% lies in the top ten. The sequence was collected from a woman between 50 and 59 years old in good health and CMV-seronegative. The V call is TRBV28, the J call TRBJ2-3, with TRBD2 matching over 10 bases. Sequences were obtained from PBMCs. CDR3 sequence (DNA): TGTGCCAGCAGTGGCCTAGCGGGAGCAGTCACAGATACGCAGTATTTT. Amino acids: CASSGLAGAVTDTQYF.